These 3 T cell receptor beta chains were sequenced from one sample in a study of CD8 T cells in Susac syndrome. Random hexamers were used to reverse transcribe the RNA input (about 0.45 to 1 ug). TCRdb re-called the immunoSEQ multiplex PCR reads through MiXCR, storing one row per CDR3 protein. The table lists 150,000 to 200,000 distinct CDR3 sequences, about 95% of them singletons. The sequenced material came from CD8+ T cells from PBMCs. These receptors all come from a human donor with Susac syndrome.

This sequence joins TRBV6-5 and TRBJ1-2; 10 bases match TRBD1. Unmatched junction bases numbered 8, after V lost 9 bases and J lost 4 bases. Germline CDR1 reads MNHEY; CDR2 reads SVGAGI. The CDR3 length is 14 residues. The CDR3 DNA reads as TGTGCCAGTACCGGGACAGGGGAATCCTATGGCTACACCTTC. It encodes CASTGTGESYGYTF.

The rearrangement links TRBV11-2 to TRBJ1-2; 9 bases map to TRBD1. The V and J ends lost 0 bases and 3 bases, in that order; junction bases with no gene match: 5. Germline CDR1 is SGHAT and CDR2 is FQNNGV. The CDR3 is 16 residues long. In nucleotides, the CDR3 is TGTGCCAGCAGCTTAGATTACAGGGGGCAGCACTATGGCTACACCTTC. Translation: CASSLDYRGQHYGYTF.

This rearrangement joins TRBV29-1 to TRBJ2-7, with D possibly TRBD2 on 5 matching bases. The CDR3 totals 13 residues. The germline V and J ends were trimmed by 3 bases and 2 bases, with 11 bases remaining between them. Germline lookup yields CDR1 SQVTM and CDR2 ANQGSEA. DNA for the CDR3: TGCAGCGTTGAGGCTAGCTCGCCCTACGAGCAGTACTTC. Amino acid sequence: CSVEASSPYEQYF.